This T cell receptor (beta chain) derives from a study of blood T cell repertoires in COVID-19. Across the whole study: COVID-19 samples, acute and convalescent, were from the United States, Italy and Spain. PBMCs, B-cell-depleted T cells, or T cells provided the cDNA or gDNA that made up the material.

The data were produced by immunoSEQ multiplex PCR, yet TCRdb's version contains in-frame clones alone and is incomplete. Of hundreds of thousands of clones listed, about four fifths are singletons. The CDR3 runs 15 residues. The trim removed 5 bases at V and 2 bases at J, leaving 7 bases unmatched. Germline CDR1 is MNHEY and CDR2 is SVGAGI. A few counts support this clone. Sequencing used peripheral blood. The chain joins TRBV6-5 to TRBJ1-1; 8 bases align to TRBD1. The sequence was obtained from a woman in her fifties or sixties with acute or convalescent COVID-19. CDR3 bases: TGTGCCAGCAGTAATACAGGGGGTCTCAACACTGAAGCTTTCTTT. Amino acids: CASSNTGGLNTEAFF.